The rows below give T cell receptor beta chains drawn from one sample of a study of T cells in Graves' hyperthyroidism and ophthalmopathy. TCRdb reprocessed the multiplex PCR reads via MiXCR and lists one record per CDR3 protein. The table records over 400,000 distinct CDR3 sequences, approximately 23% of them present only once. Sequencing was done on a sample of blood. These receptor sequences come from a woman in her seventies with Graves' ophthalmopathy. Both conserved end residues are part of each CDR3. A D gene is named only where the DNA matches it firmly. Size is omitted from some rows. Given values are once, few, many or a class for expanded clones.

d_call | clone_size | j_call | v_call | cdr3_aa | cdr3_nt
TRBD2 | few | TRBJ2-1 | TRBV5-4 | CASSRKGLPYNEQFF | TGTGCCAGCAGCAGGAAGGGACTACCATACAATGAGCAGTTCTTC
. | many | TRBJ1-1 | TRBV12-3/TRBV12-4 | CASSRERVMNTEAFF | TGTGCCAGCAGTAGAGAGCGGGTGATGAACACTGAAGCTTTCTTT
TRBD1 | . | TRBJ1-2 | TRBV29-1 | CSVSQGAFGNYGYTF | TGCAGCGTTAGTCAGGGGGCTTTCGGTAACTATGGCTACACCTTC
. | . | TRBJ2-2 | TRBV7-9 | CASSSPTGELFF | TGTGCCAGCAGCTCGCCCACCGGGGAGCTGTTTTTT
. | . | TRBJ2-2 | TRBV9 | CASSVEGVMWRANTGELFF | TGTGCCAGCAGCGTAGAGGGGGTAATGTGGAGGGCGAACACCGGGGAGCTGTTTTTT
TRBD1 | few | TRBJ1-5 | TRBV6-2/TRBV6-3 | CASTGQGPGQPQHF | TGTGCCAGCACGGGACAGGGCCCAGGGCAGCCCCAGCATTTT
TRBD2 | . | TRBJ2-1 | TRBV5-1 | CASSRASGRALYNEQFF | TGCGCCAGCAGCCGAGCAAGCGGGAGGGCACTCTACAATGAGCAGTTCTTC
. | . | TRBJ1-1 | TRBV3-1 | CASSQDTGSGNTEAFF | TGTGCCAGCAGCCAAGACACAGGGTCGGGGAACACTGAAGCTTTCTTT
. | many | TRBJ2-1 | TRBV6-1 | CASSWTGISYNEQFF | TGTGCCAGCAGTTGGACGGGGATCTCCTACAATGAGCAGTTCTTC
. | . | TRBJ2-7 | TRBV12-3/TRBV12-4 | CASNFGGTYEQYF | TGTGCCAGCAACTTTGGGGGTACCTACGAGCAGTACTTC
TRBD1 | few | TRBJ1-5 | TRBV6-2/TRBV6-3 | CASSSLWTGSNQPQHF | TGTGCCAGCAGTTCCCTTTGGACAGGCTCTAATCAGCCCCAGCATTTT
. | many | TRBJ1-1 | TRBV24-1 | CATIPIGATRGTEAFF | TGTGCCACCATCCCGATAGGGGCAACCAGAGGCACTGAAGCTTTCTTT
TRBD2 | many | TRBJ2-5 | TRBV7-2 | CASSLVGLAGGAETQYF | TGTGCCAGCAGCTTAGTGGGACTAGCGGGAGGGGCAGAGACCCAGTACTTC
TRBD1 | . | TRBJ1-5 | TRBV15 | CATSRARTGLPQHF | TGTGCCACCAGCAGAGCACGGACAGGGCTGCCCCAGCATTTT
TRBD2 | many | TRBJ2-1 | TRBV2 | CASRRRTSDGEQFF | TGTGCCAGCAGGAGGAGGACTAGCGATGGAGAGCAGTTCTTC
TRBD2 | many | TRBJ2-1 | TRBV6-2/TRBV6-3 | CASSYSSQGLAGASEQFF | TGTGCCAGCAGTTACTCCTCCCAGGGACTAGCGGGAGCGAGTGAGCAGTTCTTC
TRBD2 | . | TRBJ2-7 | TRBV28 | CASVKPGGSYEQYF | TGTGCCAGCGTAAAACCGGGAGGCTCCTACGAGCAGTACTTC
TRBD1 | many | TRBJ2-1 | TRBV28 | CASNPPSGQGASNEQFF | TGTGCCAGCAACCCGCCTTCGGGACAGGGGGCAAGTAATGAGCAGTTCTTC